The 28 T cell receptor beta chains presented below share a single source sample, sequenced in a study of tumor-infiltrating lymphocytes in primary liver carcinoma. TCR beta cDNA was made from around 520 ng total RNA with a constant-region primer. Libraries for TCR beta were built through three nested multiplex PCR rounds, which together made up a slightly modified ARM-PCR procedure. Amplification in the first two PCR rounds was performed using TRBV1-TRBV30 forward primers and a C-beta reverse primer for around 11 cycles each. TCRdb reanalysed the multiplex PCR reads using MiXCR and keeps one entry per CDR3 protein. The repertoire holds about 310,000 distinct CDR3 sequences, with roughly 60% as singletons. Both blood RNA, taken from unsorted whole blood, and germline DNA were extracted. The source material was peripheral blood. Receptor source: a woman aged 30 to 39 with primary liver carcinoma and hepatitis B virus infection.

This chain connects TRBV13 to TRBJ2-1; perhaps TRBD2 as D (6 bases). V was pared by 4 bases and J by 5 bases, with 21 bases between. The V gene's germline CDR1 is PRHDT and CDR2 FYEKMQ (reference sequence). The CDR3 has 17 residues. CDR3 DNA sequence: TGTGCCAGCAGCTGGGGTGGCGGGACCGCAATTGACAATGAGCAGTTCTTC. It specifies CASSWGGGTAIDNEQFF.

Note on this clonotype: Germline and junction disagree at one end, which may indicate a read error. The J gene is TRBJ1-1, the V gene TRBV29-1; D is unresolved. CDR3 length: 12 amino acids. Germline assignment: CDR1 SQVTM and CDR2 ANQGSEA. The CDR3 nucleotides are TGCAGCGTCGAGGGAAATTGGTCTGAAACTTTATTT. Translation: CSVEGNWSETLF.

The V gene is TRBV6-2 or TRBV6-3, the J gene TRBJ2-3; 7 bases map to TRBD2. The CDR3 length is 15 residues. The ends lost 7 bases at V and 0 bases at J; junction bases unmatched: 7. CDR1 is MNHEY and CDR2 is SVGEGT in the germline V gene. The CDR3 here is CASKRAGPSTDTQYF. The CDR3 DNA reads TGTGCCAGCAAGCGAGCGGGACCCAGCACAGATACGCAGTATTTT.

Of note for this clonotype: One junction end does not reproduce the germline sequence, and a read error may be involved. This chain links TRBV7-9 with TRBJ2-7; 9 nucleotides align to TRBD1. CDR3 length: 16 amino acids. CDR1 is SEHNR and CDR2 is FQNEAQ in the germline V gene (reference sequence). The CDR3 DNA reads TGTGCCAGCAGCATAACAGGGGGCCGGTTTTCCTGGGAGCACTACTTC. This sequence encodes CASSITGGRFSWEHYF.

The chain is built from TRBV11-2 and TRBJ1-1; 7 bases match TRBD1. The germline V gene has CDR1 SGHAT and CDR2 FQNNGV. The junction had 6 bases not matched to a gene; V was cut back by 5 bases and J by 3 bases. The CDR3 has 14 residues. This CDR3 is CASSLNQGDTEAFF. CDR3 sequence (DNA): TGTGCCAGCAGCCTGAATCAGGGGGACACTGAAGCTTTCTTT.

For this clonotype: Germline and junction disagree at one end, which may indicate a read error. This sequence joins TRBV5-6 and TRBJ1-3; TRBD1 matches 7 bases. From germline, CDR1 is SGHDT and CDR2 YYEEEE. There are 16 residues in the CDR3. As DNA, the CDR3 is TGTGCCAGCAGCCCTTTGACAGGGACAGCCGGAAACACCATACATTTT. This codes for CASSPLTGTAGNTIHF.

Concerning this clonotype: An end of the junction differs from the germline gene, which may be a read error. The gene calls are TRBV29-1 and TRBJ2-7; D gene uncertain. This CDR3 comprises 13 residues. Germline CDR1 is SQVTM and CDR2 is ANQGSEA. Here the CDR3 reads CNVVWPTAYEQYF. The CDR3 DNA sequence: TGCAACGTTGTGTGGCCGACCGCCTACGAACAGTACTTC.

This clonotype was recorded a few times. The chain has TRBV4-2 and TRBJ2-2; D is perhaps TRBD1 (6 bases). The CDR3 loop spans 13 amino acids. Germline loops: CDR1 LGHNA, CDR2 YNFKEQ. With 6 bases removed from V and 5 bases from J, the gap between germline ends came to 10 bases. CDR3 residues: CASSHQGTGELFF. The DNA of the CDR3 is TGTGCCAGCAGTCATCAGGGGACCGGGGAGCTGTTTTTT.

This clonotype was counted once. It may be a read error: a sequence one base away is much more abundant. The chain is built from TRBV10-3 and TRBJ2-5, with D perhaps matching TRBD2 (5 bases). The V gene's germline CDR1 is ENHRY and CDR2 SYGVKD. Trimming removed 4 bases at V and 7 bases at J, with 16 bases between. The CDR3 is 14 amino acids. In nucleotides, the CDR3 is TGTGCCATCAGTGGGTCGTTGGAGGATGTGACCCAGTACTTC. It yields the protein CAISGSLEDVTQYF.

V usage is TRBV5-1 and J usage is TRBJ2-1, with D uncertain. The V gene lost 0 bases and the J gene lost 0 bases, with 10 bases spanning the gap. This CDR3 spans 16 amino acids. Germline CDR1 reads SGHRS; CDR2 reads YFSETQ. This CDR3 is CASSLDFTASYNEQFF. CDR3 DNA: TGCGCCAGCAGCTTGGATTTCACGGCCTCCTACAATGAGCAGTTCTTC.

A note on this clonotype: A junction boundary mismatches the germline segment, possibly from a read error. The V call is TRBV12-3 or TRBV12-4, the J call TRBJ1-5; 10 nucleotides align to TRBD1. The CDR3 runs to 15 residues. The CDR3 coding sequence is TGTGCCAGCCGTTTGACAGGGGGCGGCAATCAGCCCCAGCATTTT. As protein: CASRLTGGGNQPQHF.

Many counts were recorded for this clonotype. V is TRBV6-5 and J is TRBJ1-2, with 8 bases identical to TRBD1. Germline V gene sequence: CDR1 MNHEY, CDR2 SVGAGI. The CDR3 loop spans 12 amino acids. With V trimmed by 6 bases and J by 7 bases, 4 bases remained unmatched. The CDR3 DNA sequence: TGTGCCAGCAGCAGGGGGCTGTTTGGCTACACCTTC. Protein sequence: CASSRGLFGYTF.

The genes are TRBV19 and TRBJ2-1; possibly TRBD2 for D (6 bases). The CDR3 extends over 12 amino acids. The V end lost 2 bases, the J end lost 12 bases, and 11 bases lay between the germline ends. From germline, CDR1 is LNHDA and CDR2 SQIVND (reference sequence). The CDR3: CASSIPWGVQFF. The CDR3 bases are TGTGCCAGTAGTATACCGTGGGGGGTGCAGTTCTTC.

Of note for this clonotype: One junction end does not reproduce the germline sequence, and a read error may be involved. This chain connects TRBV6-2 or TRBV6-3 to TRBJ2-1; 7 nucleotides align to TRBD2. The CDR3 sequence is 16 residues long. Germline values: CDR1 MNHEY, CDR2 SVGEGT. CDR3 amino acids: CASSYSTSGKNNGQFF. CDR3 bases: TGTGCAAGCAGTTACTCGACAAGCGGGAAGAACAATGGGCAGTTCTTC.

This clonotype showed up just a few times. This may come from a read error, since a much larger clone is one base off. V and J are TRBV4-1 and TRBJ1-2, with no clear D. Germline lookup yields CDR1 MGHRA and CDR2 YSYEKL. CDR3 length equals 13 residues. The CDR3 region has the DNA TGCGCCAGCAGCCAAGAATTAGGGAATGGCTACGCCTTC. Its translation is CASSQELGNGYAF.

A remark on this clonotype: This may come from a read error, since a much larger clone is one base off. The genes are TRBV12-3 or TRBV12-4 and TRBJ2-5, with TRBD2 matching over 8 bases. This CDR3 spans 15 amino acids. The CDR3 DNA is TGTGGCAGCAGTTTTGCAGCGGGAGCGGTAGAGACCCAGTACTTC. Translation: CGSSFAAGAVETQYF.

This clonotype was seen a single time. J is TRBJ2-3 and V is TRBV6-5; D may be TRBD2 (5 bases). The CDR3 is 17 amino acids. Germline CDR1 is MNHEY and CDR2 is SVGAGI. Trimming pared 6 bases from V and 0 bases from J, leaving 19 bases between. CDR3 residues: CASSRGSGWISTDTQYF. The CDR3 DNA is TGTGCCAGCAGCCGGGGATCAGGTTGGATAAGCACAGATACGCAGTATTTT.

This chain uses TRBV5-6 with TRBJ2-7, with a tentative D call TRBD1 (6 bases). This CDR3 region has 15 residues. With 4 bases removed from V and 0 bases from J, the gap between germline ends came to 14 bases. The germline gives CDR1 SGHDT, CDR2 YYEEEE. As DNA, the CDR3 is TGTGCCAGCAGCCCGGAACAGGGACACTCCTACGAGCAGTACTTC. Protein sequence: CASSPEQGHSYEQYF.

Worth noting for this clonotype: A much larger clone sits a single nucleotide away, making a read error possible. The chain links TRBV29-1 to TRBJ2-7; 12 bases line up with TRBD1. The CDR3 contains 15 residues. The germline gives CDR1 SQVTM, CDR2 ANQGSEA. V was clipped by 5 bases and J by 3 bases; unmatched bases: 8. The CDR3 DNA reads as TGCAGCGTTAAATTGGGACAGGGGGCTAACTACGAGCAGTACTTC. This encodes CSVKLGQGANYEQYF.

The genes are TRBV7-9 and TRBJ2-5; TRBD1 matches 9 bases. The CDR3 loop spans 17 amino acids. V lost 6 bases and J lost 3; bases outside the gene matches: 14. Germline values: CDR1 SEHNR, CDR2 FQNEAQ (reference sequence). The CDR3 nucleotides are TGTGCCAGCAGGGGAACAGGGGGCGTGTCAGGGAAAGAGACCCAGTACTTC. It is translated as CASRGTGGVSGKETQYF.

In its sample, this clonotype was seen a few times. The chain joins TRBV6-1 to TRBJ1-1; the D is unclear. V lost 3 bases and J lost 9, with 11 bases in between. This CDR3 region has 12 residues. Germline CDR1 MNHNS, CDR2 SASEGT. The CDR3 here is CASSDIAGKAFF. Here the CDR3 DNA reads TGTGCCAGCAGTGATATCGCCGGTAAAGCTTTCTTT.

For this clonotype: A much more abundant neighbour one base away suggests this may be a read error. J is TRBJ2-7 and V is TRBV4-2; D gene ambiguous. V gave up 1 base and J gave up 0 bases, with 7 bases separating them. CDR1 and CDR2 (germline): LGHNA, YNFKEQ. The length of the CDR3 is 14 residues. The CDR3 reads CASSQAVSSYEQYF. CDR3 DNA sequence: TGTGCCAGCAGCCAAGCAGTTAGCTCCTACGAGCAGTACTTC.

This clonotype was counted a single time. A much larger clone differs from this one at a single base, so this may be a read error. The gene calls are TRBV4-2 and TRBJ2-1; no reliable D call. CDR1 is LGHNA, CDR2 YNFKEQ, per germline. The germline V and J ends were trimmed by 1 base and 15 bases, with 16 bases remaining between them. The CDR3 loop spans 13 amino acids. CDR3 nucleotide sequence: TGTGCCAGCAGCCAAGCATCCGGAGTGGGATCGTTCTTC. This encodes CASSQASGVGSFF.

About this clonotype itself: Germline is not matched at one junction end, which may reflect a read error. V is TRBV5-5 and J is TRBJ2-3, with TRBD2 matching over 9 bases. CDR3 size: 15 residues. CDR1 and CDR2 (germline): SGHKS, YYEKEE (reference sequence). DNA of the CDR3: TGTGCCAGCAGCTCCCTAGCGGGACGCACAGATATGCAGTATTTT. Protein sequence: CASSSLAGRTDMQYF.

With respect to this clonotype: A much larger clone differs by one base, so this may be a read error. The gene calls are TRBV12-3 or TRBV12-4 and TRBJ1-1; D gene unclear. V lost 3 bases, J lost 5 bases, and 7 bases lay in between. The CDR3 has 12 residues. CDR3 sequence (DNA): TGTGCCAGCAGTTTTTTCGGGACTGAAGCTTTCTTT. Translation gives CASSFFGTEAFF.

A note on this clonotype: This may be a read error, as it is one base from a much larger clone. The chain joins TRBV29-1 to TRBJ1-2; D is uncertain. V dropped 5 bases and J dropped 5 bases, with 9 bases sitting between them. The length of the CDR3 is 11 residues. The germline V gene has CDR1 SQVTM and CDR2 ANQGSEA. This chain's CDR3 is CSVISRYGYTF. DNA of the CDR3: TGCAGCGTTATCTCCAGGTATGGCTACACCTTC.

As concerns this clonotype: A much bigger clone sits one base away, suggesting this may be a read error. The conserved final phenylalanine or tryptophan is absent from the CDR3, which likely points to a read error. V and J are TRBV4-2 and TRBJ2-1, with a tentative D call TRBD2 (5 bases). Germline CDR1 and CDR2: LGHNA and YNFKEQ. The CDR3 has 13 amino acids. Trimming shortened V by 3 bases and J by 9 bases, and 12 bases separated the two germline ends. This CDR3 reads CASSQVGLFEQFI. The CDR3 DNA is TGTGCCAGCAGCCAGGTTGGACTTTTTGAGCAGTTCATC.

As to this clonotype: Germline and junction disagree at one end, which may indicate a read error. The chain uses TRBV11-2 and TRBJ1-1; 7 bases are shared with TRBD1. The germline V gene has CDR1 SGHAT and CDR2 FQNNGV. This CDR3 is built from 20 residues. CDR3: CASSLPKPPGQSIRNIEAFF. The CDR3 DNA sequence: TGTGCCAGTAGCTTGCCTAAACCTCCGGGACAGTCGATCCGAAACATTGAAGCTTTCTTT. The variable domain in full, completed from reference TRBV11-2 and TRBJ1-1, reads EAGVAQSPRYKIIEKRQSVAFWCNPISGHATLYWYQQILGQGPKLLIQFQNNGVVDDSQLPKDRFSAERLKGVDSTLKIQPAKLEDSAVYLCASSLPKPPGQSIRNIEAFFGQGTRLTVV.